Listed below are T cell receptor beta chains from one sample, sequenced in a study of blood T cell repertoires in COVID-19. Repertoires were generated with immunoSEQ multiplex PCR, while TCRdb's copy carries only in-frame clones and drops some. The sample has roughly 86,000 clones; approximately 84% are singletons. Sequencing used peripheral blood. The origin of the receptors is a man in his 60s with acute or convalescent COVID-19. Each CDR3 is given with its conserved first and last residue. The order of the fields is clone size, D gene, V gene, J gene, CDR3 DNA, CDR3 protein. A D gene is named only where the DNA matches it firmly. Size is stated for part of the rows, as once, few or many counts, or as a class when the clone is expanded.

clone size: once; D gene: .; V gene: TRBV10-3; J gene: TRBJ1-5; CDR3 DNA: TGTGCCATCAGTCCAGGGAGGAATCAGCCCCAGCATTTT; CDR3 protein: CAISPGRNQPQHF
clone size: .; D gene: .; V gene: TRBV2; J gene: TRBJ2-2; CDR3 DNA: TGTGCCAGCAGTGAAGGTTTGAGTACCGGGGAGCTGTTTTTT; CDR3 protein: CASSEGLSTGELFF
clone size: .; D gene: .; V gene: TRBV11-2; J gene: TRBJ2-3; CDR3 DNA: TGTGCCAGCAACGCCCCCCCCCAGGGGAAGCTCGATACGCAGTATTTT; CDR3 protein: CASNAPPQGKLDTQYF
clone size: .; D gene: .; V gene: TRBV7-8; J gene: TRBJ1-5; CDR3 DNA: TGTGCCAGCAGCTTAGACAGGGTCCCGAGTAGCAATCAGCCCCAGCATTTT; CDR3 protein: CASSLDRVPSSNQPQHF
clone size: once; D gene: .; V gene: TRBV19; J gene: TRBJ1-1; CDR3 DNA: TGTGCCAGTACCCCAGCCAGGGGCCCCGTGGCTGAAGCTTTCTTT; CDR3 protein: CASTPARGPVAEAFF
clone size: .; D gene: TRBD1; V gene: TRBV29-1; J gene: TRBJ1-2; CDR3 DNA: TGCAGCGTTGAACAATCGGGACAGAATGGCTACACCTTC; CDR3 protein: CSVEQSGQNGYTF
clone size: .; D gene: .; V gene: TRBV3-1/TRBV3-2; J gene: TRBJ2-1; CDR3 DNA: TGTGCCAGCAGCCGCATTGGGGGGGAGCAGTTCTTC; CDR3 protein: CASSRIGGEQFF
clone size: .; D gene: .; V gene: TRBV15; J gene: TRBJ2-3; CDR3 DNA: TGTGCCACCAGCCCCCGTAGAGGCACAGATACGCAGTATTTT; CDR3 protein: CATSPRRGTDTQYF
clone size: .; D gene: .; V gene: TRBV5-1; J gene: TRBJ1-2; CDR3 DNA: TGCGCCAGCAGCTTGGTGGAGGGGCCGCCCGGTCGTGGCTACACCTTC; CDR3 protein: CASSLVEGPPGRGYTF
clone size: .; D gene: .; V gene: TRBV7-3; J gene: TRBJ2-7; CDR3 DNA: TGTGCCAGCAGCCTAAACCTTCAGGGTGATATCTACTTC; CDR3 protein: CASSLNLQGDIYF
clone size: .; D gene: TRBD1; V gene: TRBV11-2; J gene: TRBJ1-1; CDR3 DNA: TGTGCCAGCAGCTCGACAGGGCTCGCGAACACTGAAGCTTTCTTT; CDR3 protein: CASSSTGLANTEAFF
clone size: .; D gene: TRBD1; V gene: TRBV6-5; J gene: TRBJ2-1; CDR3 DNA: TGTGCCAGCAGTTGGACAGGGGACAATGAGCAGTTCTTC; CDR3 protein: CASSWTGDNEQFF
clone size: .; D gene: .; V gene: TRBV5-6; J gene: TRBJ2-2; CDR3 DNA: TGTGCCAGCAGCTTGCCCGCGAACACCGGGGAGCTGTTTTTT; CDR3 protein: CASSLPANTGELFF
clone size: few; D gene: .; V gene: TRBV30; J gene: TRBJ1-1; CDR3 DNA: TGTGCCTGGACCATAGGGGACACTGAAGCTTTCTTT; CDR3 protein: CAWTIGDTEAFF